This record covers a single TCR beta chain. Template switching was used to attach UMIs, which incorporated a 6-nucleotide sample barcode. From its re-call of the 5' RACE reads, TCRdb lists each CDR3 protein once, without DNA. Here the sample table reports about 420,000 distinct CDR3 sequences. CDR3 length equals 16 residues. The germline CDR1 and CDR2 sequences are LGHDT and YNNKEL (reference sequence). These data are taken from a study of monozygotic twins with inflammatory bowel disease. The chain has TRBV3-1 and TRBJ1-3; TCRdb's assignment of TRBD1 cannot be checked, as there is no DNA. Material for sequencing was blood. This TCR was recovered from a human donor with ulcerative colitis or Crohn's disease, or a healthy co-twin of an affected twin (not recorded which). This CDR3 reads CASTQGGGIIGNTIYF.